The source of this T cell receptor beta chain is a study of cytotoxic CD8 clonotypes in ibrutinib-treated CLL. Study-wide background: The study recorded mean values of approximately 260,000 productive templates and under 100,000 productive rearrangements per sample. Study conclusions and caveats: Public clonotypes were seen rarely and were contracted or stable on treatment.

Concerning this clone: Its cognate antigen is unknown.

Targeted sequencing depth ranged from 1 in 200,000 to 1 in 1 million T cells. Produced via immunoSEQ multiplex PCR; TCRdb's table is partial and in-frame only. The data hold approximately 210,000 clones, with about two thirds observed a single time. Germline values: CDR1 SNHLY, CDR2 FYNNEI. Deletions cut 6 bases from V and 3 bases from J, with 15 bases between. This CDR3 contains 14 residues. This receptor was identified in a human donor with chronic lymphocytic leukemia. Sequenced here: PBMCs, sampled after 24 months of ibrutinib treatment. The V and J genes are TRBV2 and TRBJ2-7; D is unclear. CDR3 in amino acids: CASRVQVLRYEQYF. Written as DNA, the CDR3 is TGTGCCAGCAGGGTGCAGGTCCTACGCTACGAGCAGTACTTC.